Included here is one T cell receptor (beta chain) sequence, with context. The source of the sample is a study of blood T cell repertoires in COVID-19. Study information: The United States, Italy and Spain supplied acute and convalescent COVID-19 samples.

Sequencing used immunoSEQ multiplex PCR; TCRdb keeps in-frame clones, though not all of them. The sample has approximately 110,000 clones, approximately 90% seen once. Sequencing was done on a sample of peripheral blood. The TCR sequence derives from a man aged 45-65 years with COVID-19, enrolled during active disease.

The CDR3 sequence is CATSDGQGARQPQHF. Written as DNA, the CDR3 is TGTGCCACCAGTGATGGACAGGGGGCGCGTCAGCCCCAGCATTTT. The gene calls are TRBV24-1 and TRBJ1-5; 11 positions match TRBD1. V lost 3 bases, J lost 6 bases, and 3 bases stayed unmatched. CDR3 length: 15 amino acids. The germline gives CDR1 KGHDR, CDR2 SFDVKD.